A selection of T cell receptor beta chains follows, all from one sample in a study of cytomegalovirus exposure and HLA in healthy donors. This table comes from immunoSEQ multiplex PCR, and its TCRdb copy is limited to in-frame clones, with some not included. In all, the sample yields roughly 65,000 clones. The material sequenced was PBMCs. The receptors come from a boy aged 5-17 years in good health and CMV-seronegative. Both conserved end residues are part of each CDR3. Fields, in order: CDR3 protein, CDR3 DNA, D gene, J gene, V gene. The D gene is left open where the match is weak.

CASSTWTGADTQYF	TGTGCCAGTAGTACATGGACAGGGGCAGATACGCAGTATTTT	TRBD1	TRBJ2-3	TRBV19
CSYPLGTDTQYF	TGCAGTTACCCCCTAGGCACAGATACGCAGTATTTT	-	TRBJ2-3	TRBV29-1
CASSPRRGVPQETQYF	TGTGCCAGCTCTCCTCGGCGGGGGGTTCCCCAAGAGACCCAGTACTTC	TRBD2	TRBJ2-5	TRBV19
CASRGLADDNEQFF	TGTGCCAGCAGAGGGCTAGCGGATGACAATGAGCAGTTCTTC	TRBD2	TRBJ2-1	TRBV7-3
CASSSAPTGVGGNTIYF	TGTGCCAGCAGTTCAGCCCCCACAGGGGTTGGAGGAAACACCATATATTTT	TRBD1	TRBJ1-3	TRBV7-9
CASSQRSGGTGYGYTF	TGTGCCAGCAGCCAACGGTCAGGGGGGACCGGCTATGGCTACACCTTC	TRBD1	TRBJ1-2	TRBV14
CASSIEAGVTGELFF	TGTGCCAGTAGTATAGAAGCGGGAGTCACCGGGGAGCTGTTTTTT	TRBD2	TRBJ2-2	TRBV19
CASSHGQGGEETQYF	TGTGCCAGCAGTCATGGACAGGGGGGAGAAGAGACCCAGTACTTC	TRBD1	TRBJ2-5	TRBV6-1
CASSYSSSQGVGYTF	TGTGCCAGCAGTTACTCGAGCTCTCAGGGCGTTGGCTACACCTTC	-	TRBJ1-2	TRBV6-5
CASSLTGGASNTIYF	TGTGCCAGCAGCCTAACAGGGGGCGCATCAAACACCATATATTTT	TRBD1	TRBJ1-3	TRBV7-2
CASSVAGGPPTDTQYF	TGTGCCAGCAGCGTAGCGGGGGGGCCCCCCACAGATACGCAGTATTTT	TRBD2	TRBJ2-3	TRBV9
CASQRGSTDTQYF	TGTGCCAGCCAGCGGGGGAGCACAGATACGCAGTATTTT	TRBD2	TRBJ2-3	TRBV7-6
CASSMPLAGESVGELFF	TGTGCCAGCAGCATGCCCCTAGCGGGAGAATCGGTCGGGGAGCTGTTTTTT	TRBD2	TRBJ2-2	TRBV7-3
CASSSLNSGGQETQYF	TGTGCCAGCAGCTCGCTTAATAGCGGGGGACAAGAGACCCAGTACTTC	TRBD2	TRBJ2-5	TRBV5-6
CASSLVEGAGGYTF	TGTGCCAGCAGCTTGGTGGAGGGGGCGGGCGGCTACACCTTC	TRBD1	TRBJ1-2	TRBV5-6
CASSVMASAGAYEQYF	TGTGCCAGCAGTGTAATGGCTAGCGCCGGGGCCTACGAGCAGTACTTC	-	TRBJ2-7	TRBV6-1
CASSLPGQGETQYF	TGCGCCAGCAGCCTTCCGGGACAGGGTGAGACCCAGTACTTC	TRBD1	TRBJ2-5	TRBV5-1
CASSQELAGSYEQYF	TGCGCCAGCAGCCAAGAACTAGCGGGCTCCTACGAGCAGTACTTC	TRBD2	TRBJ2-7	TRBV4-3
CASSPLGTGGAEAFF	TGTGCCAGCAGCCCCCTGGGAACAGGGGGCGCCGAAGCTTTCTTT	TRBD1	TRBJ1-1	TRBV5-8
CASSPAIDQPQHF	TGTGCCAGCAGCCCCGCGATTGATCAGCCCCAGCATTTT	-	TRBJ1-5	TRBV9
CAWDLGGNYGYTF	TGTGCCTGGGACCTTGGAGGAAACTATGGCTACACCTTC	-	TRBJ1-2	TRBV30
CASSLRSGTNILETQYF	TGTGCCAGCAGTCTACGATCCGGGACAAACATTTTAGAGACCCAGTACTTC	-	TRBJ2-5	TRBV27
CASSPLREITVNEKLFF	TGTGCCAGCAGTCCTTTGAGGGAAATCACCGTAAATGAAAAACTGTTTTTT	-	TRBJ1-4	TRBV27
CASSSSRGYEQYF	TGTGCCAGCAGCTCCTCCCGAGGTTACGAGCAGTACTTC	-	TRBJ2-7	TRBV7-3
CASSPPGGLGQPQHF	TGTGCCAGCTCACCACCAGGAGGGTTGGGTCAGCCCCAGCATTTT	-	TRBJ1-5	TRBV18
CASSSGTSRNEQFF	TGCGCCAGCAGCTCAGGTACTAGTAGAAATGAGCAGTTCTTC	-	TRBJ2-1	TRBV5-1
CASMREGETQYF	TGCGCCAGCATGAGGGAGGGGGAGACCCAGTACTTC	TRBD2	TRBJ2-5	TRBV5-1
CASSEVQSFNEKLFF	TGTGCCAGCAGTGAAGTACAGTCCTTTAATGAAAAACTGTTTTTT	-	TRBJ1-4	TRBV25-1
CASSSGYGRTDTQYF	TGTGCCAGCAGTTCCGGGTACGGCCGCACAGATACGCAGTATTTT	-	TRBJ2-3	TRBV6-1
CASSVIGTGNSNQPQHF	TGTGCCAGCAGTGTGATCGGGACAGGGAATAGCAATCAGCCCCAGCATTTT	TRBD1	TRBJ1-5	TRBV6-1
CASSSYRGRDTEAFF	TGCGCCAGCAGCTCGTACAGGGGCCGTGACACTGAAGCTTTCTTT	TRBD1	TRBJ1-1	TRBV5-1